This T cell receptor (beta chain) was retrieved from a study of multiple sclerosis patients with progressive multifocal leukoencephalopathy. Study-level results: Expanded clones at PML onset predated and persisted through natalizumab therapy.

As regards this clone: The antigen remains undetermined.

Assay: immunoSEQ multiplex PCR; the TCRdb copy retains only in-frame clones and omits some. This table holds about 31,000 clones, roughly 87% found once. The germline V gene has CDR1 SGHNT and CDR2 YYREEE (reference sequence). The V gene lost 0 bases and the J gene lost 1 base, with 14 bases spanning the gap. The CDR3 is made up of 16 amino acids. Time point specified: time of PML onset. T3 refers to blood collected at the onset of PML. The chain is built from TRBV5-4 and TRBJ2-7, with D perhaps TRBD1 or TRBD2 (5 bases each). The clonotype was recovered from a woman between 35 and 50 years old with progressive multifocal leukoencephalopathy. Here the sequenced sample was PBMCs, taken from a patient treated with natalizumab. The CDR3 region is CASSLAGAASSYEQYF. Written as DNA, the CDR3 is TGTGCCAGCAGCTTGGCCGGGGCAGCGAGTTCCTACGAGCAGTACTTC.